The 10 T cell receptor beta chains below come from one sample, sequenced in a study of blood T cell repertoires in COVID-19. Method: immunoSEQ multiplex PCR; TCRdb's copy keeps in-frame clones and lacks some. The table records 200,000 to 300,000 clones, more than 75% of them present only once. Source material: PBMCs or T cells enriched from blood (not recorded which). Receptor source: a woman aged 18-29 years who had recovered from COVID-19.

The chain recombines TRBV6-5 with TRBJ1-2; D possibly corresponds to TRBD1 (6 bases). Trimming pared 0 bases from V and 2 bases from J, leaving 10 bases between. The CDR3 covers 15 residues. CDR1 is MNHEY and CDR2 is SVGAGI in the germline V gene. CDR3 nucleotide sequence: TGTGCCAGCAGTTACTCAGACAGGCCGAACTATGGCTACACCTTC. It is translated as CASSYSDRPNYGYTF.

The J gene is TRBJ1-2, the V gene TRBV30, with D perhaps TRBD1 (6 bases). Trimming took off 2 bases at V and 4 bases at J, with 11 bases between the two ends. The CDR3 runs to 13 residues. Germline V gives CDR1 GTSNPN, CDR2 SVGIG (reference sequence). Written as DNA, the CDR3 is TGTGCCTGGAGTCAGGACAGAACCTATGGCTACACCTTC. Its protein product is CAWSQDRTYGYTF.

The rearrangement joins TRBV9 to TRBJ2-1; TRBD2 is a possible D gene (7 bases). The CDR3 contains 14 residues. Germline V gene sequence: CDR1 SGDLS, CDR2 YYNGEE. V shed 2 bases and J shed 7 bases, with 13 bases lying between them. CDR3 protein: CASSVGGADNEQFF. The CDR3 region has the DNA TGTGCCAGCAGCGTTGGGGGGGCTGATAATGAGCAGTTCTTC.

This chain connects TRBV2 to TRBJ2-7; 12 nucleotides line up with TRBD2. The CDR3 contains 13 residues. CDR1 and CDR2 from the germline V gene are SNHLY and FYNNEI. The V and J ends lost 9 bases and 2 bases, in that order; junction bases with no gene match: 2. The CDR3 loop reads CARRTSGTYEQYF. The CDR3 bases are TGTGCCAGACGGACTAGCGGGACCTACGAGCAGTACTTC. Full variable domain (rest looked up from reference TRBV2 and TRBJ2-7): EPEVTQTPSHQVTQMGQEVILRCVPISNHLYFYWYRQILGQKVEFLVSFYNNEISEKSEIFDDQFSVERPDGSNFTLKIRSTKLEDSAMYFCARRTSGTYEQYFGPGTRLTVT.

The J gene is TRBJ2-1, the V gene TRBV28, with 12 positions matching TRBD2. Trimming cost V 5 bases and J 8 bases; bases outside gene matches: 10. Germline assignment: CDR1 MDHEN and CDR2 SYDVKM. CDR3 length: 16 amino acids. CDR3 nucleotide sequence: TGTGCCAGCAGTACCCAGACTAGCGGGAGTTGGGATGAGCAGTTCTTC. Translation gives CASSTQTSGSWDEQFF.

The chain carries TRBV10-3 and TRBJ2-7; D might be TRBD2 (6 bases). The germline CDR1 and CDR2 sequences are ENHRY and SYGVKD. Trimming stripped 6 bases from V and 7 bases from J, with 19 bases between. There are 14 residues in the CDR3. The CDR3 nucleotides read TGTGCCATCAGCGGAACCGGGACTCTACAGGAGCAGTACTTC. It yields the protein CAISGTGTLQEQYF.

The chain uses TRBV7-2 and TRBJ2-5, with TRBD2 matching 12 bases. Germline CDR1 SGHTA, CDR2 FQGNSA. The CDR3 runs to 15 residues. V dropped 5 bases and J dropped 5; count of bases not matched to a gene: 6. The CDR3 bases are TGTGCCAGCAGCGGTCTAGCGGGAGGGGGGGAGACCCAGTACTTC. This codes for CASSGLAGGGETQYF. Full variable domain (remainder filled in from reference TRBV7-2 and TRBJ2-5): GAGVSQSPSNKVTEKGKDVELRCDPISGHTALYWYRQSLGQGLEFLIYFQGNSAPDKSGLPSDRFSAERTGGSVSTLTIQRTQQEDSAVYLCASSGLAGGGETQYFGPGTRLLVL.

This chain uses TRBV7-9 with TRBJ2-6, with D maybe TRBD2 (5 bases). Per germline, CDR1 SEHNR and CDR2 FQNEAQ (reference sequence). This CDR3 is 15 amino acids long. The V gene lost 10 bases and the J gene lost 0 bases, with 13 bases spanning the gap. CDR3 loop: CAIPRDNSGANVLTF. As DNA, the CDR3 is TGTGCCATCCCGAGGGATAACTCTGGGGCCAACGTCCTGACTTTC.

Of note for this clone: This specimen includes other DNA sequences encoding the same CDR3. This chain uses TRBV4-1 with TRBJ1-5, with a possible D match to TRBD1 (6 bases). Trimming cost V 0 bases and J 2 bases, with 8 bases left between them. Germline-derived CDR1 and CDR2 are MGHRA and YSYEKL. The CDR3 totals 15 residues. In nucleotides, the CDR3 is TGCGCCAGCAGCCAAGAGGGGGCTGGCAATCAGCCCCAGCATTTT. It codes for CASSQEGAGNQPQHF.

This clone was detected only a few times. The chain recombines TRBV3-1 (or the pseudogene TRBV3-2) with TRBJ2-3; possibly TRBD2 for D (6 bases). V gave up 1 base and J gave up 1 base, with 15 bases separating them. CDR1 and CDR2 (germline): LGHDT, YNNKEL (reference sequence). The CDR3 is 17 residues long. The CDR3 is CASSQGGLRPGTDTQYF. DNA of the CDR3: TGTGCCAGCAGCCAAGGGGGACTGAGGCCGGGCACAGATACGCAGTATTTT.